This entry lists 16 T cell receptor beta chains sequenced from one sample in a study of blood T cell repertoires in COVID-19. Clones were sequenced by immunoSEQ multiplex PCR, and TCRdb holds only the in-frame ones, with some missing. The sample comprises approximately 210,000 clones, around 82% of which are singletons, and approximately 12% rests with the top ten. Specimen: peripheral blood. The origin of the receptors is a woman aged 40 to 50 with acute or convalescent COVID-19.

J is TRBJ1-2 and V is TRBV2, with D perhaps TRBD1 (5 bases). Trimming took 4 bases from V and 4 from J, leaving 16 bases between them. The CDR3 has 15 amino acids. Per the germline V gene, CDR1 is SNHLY and CDR2 is FYNNEI. The CDR3 bases are TGTGCCAGCAGTGTTCCGGGGGGGTTAATCTATGGCTACACCTTC. Encoded protein: CASSVPGGLIYGYTF.

The V gene is TRBV11-2, the J gene TRBJ2-1, with 10 positions matching TRBD1. V was pared by 5 bases and J by 7 bases, with 5 bases of the junction left unmatched. Germline-derived CDR1 and CDR2 are SGHAT and FQNNGV. This CDR3 has 14 amino acids. In DNA, the CDR3 is TGTGCCAGCAGCCTTGGACAGGGGGATAATGAGCAGTTCTTC. Translated, it gives CASSLGQGDNEQFF.

This chain joins TRBV12-3 or TRBV12-4 and TRBJ2-7; 7 bases agree with TRBD2. CDR3 size: 12 residues. V gave up 9 bases and J gave up 2 bases; unmatched junction bases: 4. CDR3 loop: CASGGGAYEQYF. CDR3 sequence (DNA): TGTGCCAGTGGGGGGGGAGCCTACGAGCAGTACTTC.

The chain couples TRBV7-2 to TRBJ2-1, with a tentative D call TRBD2 (7 bases). Between the trimmed V and J ends, which lost 3 bases and 13 bases, there was a span of 19 bases. The CDR3 is 14 residues long. CDR1 is SGHTA and CDR2 is FQGNSA in the germline V gene. The CDR3 nucleotides are TGTGCCAGCAGCTTTGCACCTAGCGGAGGGGGTCAGTTCTTC. Translated: CASSFAPSGGGQFF. Variable domain in full (rest from reference TRBV7-2 and TRBJ2-1): GAGVSQSPSNKVTEKGKDVELRCDPISGHTALYWYRQSLGQGLEFLIYFQGNSAPDKSGLPSDRFSAERTGGSVSTLTIQRTQQEDSAVYLCASSFAPSGGGQFFGPGTRLTVL.

The rearrangement joins TRBV5-1 to TRBJ1-5; D not certain. V gave up 5 bases and J gave up 3 bases, with 21 bases separating them. CDR3 size: 17 residues. Germline V gene sequence: CDR1 SGHRS, CDR2 YFSETQ. Here the CDR3 reads CASRRGSGETDNQPQHF. CDR3 DNA: TGCGCCAGCAGGCGAGGGTCAGGTGAGACGGACAATCAGCCCCAGCATTTT.

The genes are TRBV7-3 and TRBJ2-1, with TRBD2 as a possible D gene (6 bases). Germline V gene sequence: CDR1 SGHTA, CDR2 FQGTGA. CDR3 length equals 15 residues. V was pared by 6 bases and J by 0 bases, with 12 bases between. CDR3 loop: CASSLTSSSYNEQFF. CDR3 sequence (DNA): TGTGCCAGCAGTCTAACTAGCAGCTCCTACAATGAGCAGTTCTTC.

This clone was counted many times. The chain combines TRBV4-3 with TRBJ1-5; 8 bases line up with TRBD1. V lost 3 bases to trimming and J lost 0 bases; unmatched junction nucleotides: 1. The CDR3 is 15 amino acids. Germline V gives CDR1 LGHNA, CDR2 YSLEER. The CDR3 here is CASSQGQDSNQPQHF. CDR3 DNA sequence: TGCGCCAGCAGCCAGGGACAGGATAGCAATCAGCCCCAGCATTTT.

The chain employs TRBV24-1 and TRBJ2-3; tentatively, D is TRBD2 (6 bases). With 7 bases removed from V and 3 bases from J, the gap between germline ends came to 10 bases. CDR1 is KGHDR, CDR2 SFDVKD, per germline. CDR3 length: 13 amino acids. CDR3 in amino acids: CATSGGVTDTQYF. The CDR3 DNA is TGTGCCACCAGCGGGGGAGTGACAGATACGCAGTATTTT.

This chain uses TRBV9 with TRBJ2-2; D is possibly TRBD2 (6 bases). In germline, CDR1 is SGDLS, CDR2 YYNGEE. Trimming pared 0 bases from V and 4 bases from J, leaving 10 bases between. The CDR3 totals 15 residues. The DNA for the CDR3 is TGTGCCAGCAGCGTAGAGCGGGCTGGCACCGGGGAGCTGTTTTTT. Protein product: CASSVERAGTGELFF.

This clone has a single count. V is TRBV11-3 and J is TRBJ2-1; weak D call: TRBD1 (6 bases). V was trimmed by 1 base and J by 6 bases, leaving 13 bases between them. Looked up from germline, CDR1 is SGHNT and CDR2 is YENEEA. This CDR3 comprises 15 residues. The CDR3 DNA reads as TGTGCCAGCAGCTTAGGGGGGCCCAAGAGCAATGAGCAGTTCTTC. It codes for CASSLGGPKSNEQFF.

This clone was counted only a few times. The rearrangement links TRBV6-5 to TRBJ2-7; TRBD2 aligns across 11 bases. Looked up from germline, CDR1 is MNHEY and CDR2 is SVGAGI. The CDR3 runs 14 residues. Germline trimming cut 6 bases from V and 3 bases from J; bases unmatched to any gene: 4. This CDR3 reads CASRGLADLYEQYF. The CDR3 DNA sequence: TGTGCCAGCAGGGGACTAGCGGACCTCTACGAGCAGTACTTC.

The rearrangement joins TRBV30 to TRBJ2-3; D is perhaps TRBD2 (5 bases). With 3 bases removed from V and 5 bases from J, the gap between germline ends came to 18 bases. Germline CDR1 GTSNPN, CDR2 SVGIG (reference sequence). The CDR3 sequence is 15 residues long. The CDR3 is CAWRDGRRVEDTQYF. The CDR3 DNA reads TGTGCCTGGAGAGACGGACGGCGGGTGGAAGATACGCAGTATTTT.

This sequence joins TRBV19 and TRBJ2-7, with a tentative D call TRBD2 (6 bases). Germline values: CDR1 LNHDA, CDR2 SQIVND (reference sequence). The CDR3 sequence is 13 residues long. V was shortened by 3 bases and J by 7 bases, with 13 bases between the two germline ends. The CDR3 reads CASSMGLLGEQYF. The CDR3 coding sequence is TGTGCCAGTAGTATGGGACTCCTTGGGGAGCAGTACTTC.

The chain combines TRBV12-5 with TRBJ2-3, with D possibly TRBD2 on 6 matching bases. The CDR3 totals 15 residues. V was shortened by 7 bases and J by 4 bases, with 18 bases between the two germline ends. CDR1 LGHNT and CDR2 FRNRAP come from the germline V gene. The CDR3 here is CASAIGGEVADTQYF. The DNA of the CDR3 is TGTGCTAGTGCCATTGGAGGGGAGGTTGCAGATACGCAGTATTTT.

The chain has TRBV19 and TRBJ1-2; 8 nucleotides match TRBD1. The J segment lost 4 bases and the V segment lost 3 bases, leaving 7 bases of the junction unmatched. The CDR3 spans 15 residues. The germline CDR1 and CDR2 sequences are LNHDA and SQIVND (reference sequence). CDR3: CASSISTGAFYGYTF. CDR3 DNA sequence: TGTGCCAGTAGTATTTCGACAGGGGCCTTCTATGGCTACACCTTC. The variable domain in full, with the rest retrieved from reference TRBV19 and TRBJ1-2, is DGGITQSPKYLFRKEGQNVTLSCEQNLNHDAMYWYRQDPGQGLRLIYYSQIVNDFQKGDIAEGYSVSREKKESFPLTVTSAQKNPTAFYLCASSISTGAFYGYTFGSGTRLTVV.

The V and J genes are TRBV2 and TRBJ1-2; 8 nucleotides agree with TRBD1. Germline CDR1 and CDR2: SNHLY and FYNNEI. Losses at the gene ends were 2 bases for V and 4 bases for J; bases not matched to a gene: 6. The CDR3 totals 15 residues. The CDR3 loop reads CASSESWTGPYGYTF. The CDR3 nucleotides are TGTGCCAGCAGTGAATCTTGGACAGGGCCCTATGGCTACACCTTC.